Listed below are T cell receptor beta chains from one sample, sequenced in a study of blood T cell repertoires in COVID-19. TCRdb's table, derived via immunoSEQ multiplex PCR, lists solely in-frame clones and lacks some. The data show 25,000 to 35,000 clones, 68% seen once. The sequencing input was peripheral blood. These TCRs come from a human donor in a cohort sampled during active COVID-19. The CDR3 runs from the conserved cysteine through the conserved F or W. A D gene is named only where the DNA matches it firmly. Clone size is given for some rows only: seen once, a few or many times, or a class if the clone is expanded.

CDR3aa: CASSRGGETQYF; CDR3nt: TGTGCCAGCAGCCGGGGAGGTGAGACCCAGTACTTC; j_gene: TRBJ2-5; abundance: .; d_gene: .; v_gene: TRBV11-2
CDR3aa: CASSPRGSGNTIYF; CDR3nt: TGTGCCAGCAGCCCCCGCGGCTCGGGAAACACCATATATTTT; j_gene: TRBJ1-3; abundance: .; d_gene: .; v_gene: TRBV9
CDR3aa: CASSQDSDPFYEQYF; CDR3nt: TGTGCCAGCAGCCAGGACAGCGATCCTTTCTACGAGCAGTACTTC; j_gene: TRBJ2-7; abundance: many; d_gene: .; v_gene: TRBV6-2/TRBV6-3
CDR3aa: CASTRTSGTGELFF; CDR3nt: TGTGCCAGTACCAGGACTAGCGGGACCGGGGAGCTGTTTTTT; j_gene: TRBJ2-2; abundance: .; d_gene: TRBD2; v_gene: TRBV19
CDR3aa: CASSQGRNEQFF; CDR3nt: TGTGCCAGCAGCCAAGGGAGGAATGAGCAGTTCTTC; j_gene: TRBJ2-1; abundance: .; d_gene: .; v_gene: TRBV3-1/TRBV3-2
CDR3aa: CATALAGGQETQYF; CDR3nt: TGTGCCACCGCCCTAGCGGGGGGACAGGAGACCCAGTACTTC; j_gene: TRBJ2-5; abundance: .; d_gene: TRBD2; v_gene: TRBV2
CDR3aa: CATQLAGGLADTQYF; CDR3nt: TGTGCCACCCAACTAGCGGGAGGGTTGGCGGATACGCAGTATTTT; j_gene: TRBJ2-3; abundance: .; d_gene: TRBD2; v_gene: TRBV2
CDR3aa: CASSLTWGDPLFFSNQPQHF; CDR3nt: TGTGCCAGCAGCTTAACTTGGGGGGACCCCCTATTCTTTAGCAATCAGCCCCAGCATTTT; j_gene: TRBJ1-5; abundance: .; d_gene: .; v_gene: TRBV7-3
CDR3aa: CASSPPGQMADTQYF; CDR3nt: TGTGCCAGCAGTCCCCCGGGACAGATGGCAGATACGCAGTATTTT; j_gene: TRBJ2-3; abundance: .; d_gene: TRBD1; v_gene: TRBV27
CDR3aa: CASSLSGTYNSPLHF; CDR3nt: TGTGCCAGCAGCTTATCCGGGACCTATAATTCACCCCTCCACTTT; j_gene: TRBJ1-6; abundance: .; d_gene: .; v_gene: TRBV5-4
CDR3aa: CAWSAGDRGLGNTIYF; CDR3nt: TGTGCCTGGAGCGCGGGGGACAGGGGGCTTGGAAACACCATATATTTT; j_gene: TRBJ1-3; abundance: .; d_gene: TRBD1; v_gene: TRBV30
CDR3aa: CATSIGQGSGNEQFF; CDR3nt: TGTGCCACCAGCATAGGACAGGGGTCGGGCAATGAGCAGTTCTTC; j_gene: TRBJ2-1; abundance: .; d_gene: TRBD1; v_gene: TRBV15
CDR3aa: CAIRRGTNTGELFF; CDR3nt: TGTGCCATCAGACGGGGGACGAACACCGGGGAGCTGTTTTTT; j_gene: TRBJ2-2; abundance: .; d_gene: .; v_gene: TRBV10-3
CDR3aa: CASSPVSGRVGEQFF; CDR3nt: TGTGCCAGCAGCCCAGTTAGCGGGAGGGTCGGCGAGCAGTTCTTC; j_gene: TRBJ2-1; abundance: few; d_gene: TRBD2; v_gene: TRBV7-6
CDR3aa: CASSLGGHRNTEAFF; CDR3nt: TGTGCCAGCAGTCTAGGGGGACACCGGAACACTGAAGCTTTCTTT; j_gene: TRBJ1-1; abundance: few; d_gene: .; v_gene: TRBV27
CDR3aa: CASSQGRRGGRLNEKLFF; CDR3nt: TGCGCCAGCAGCCAGGGGCGTCGGGGGGGTCGGCTTAATGAAAAACTGTTTTTT; j_gene: TRBJ1-4; abundance: .; d_gene: .; v_gene: TRBV4-1
CDR3aa: CASSFAGLNEKLFF; CDR3nt: TGTGCCAGCAGCTTTGCGGGACTGAATGAAAAACTGTTTTTT; j_gene: TRBJ1-4; abundance: .; d_gene: .; v_gene: TRBV5-5
CDR3aa: CASKGVRHNSNQPQHF; CDR3nt: TGTGCCAGTAAGGGGGTCCGACACAATAGCAATCAGCCCCAGCATTTT; j_gene: TRBJ1-5; abundance: .; d_gene: .; v_gene: TRBV19
CDR3aa: CASSVDNANTGELFF; CDR3nt: TGTGCCAGCAGCGTAGACAACGCGAACACCGGGGAGCTGTTTTTT; j_gene: TRBJ2-2; abundance: few; d_gene: .; v_gene: TRBV9
CDR3aa: CATSDLVAGSTDTQYF; CDR3nt: TGTGCCACCAGTGATTTAGTAGCGGGATCAACAGATACGCAGTATTTT; j_gene: TRBJ2-3; abundance: .; d_gene: TRBD2; v_gene: TRBV24-1
CDR3aa: CASSPLSSVETQYF; CDR3nt: TGTGCCAGCAGCCCCCTTTCCAGCGTAGAGACCCAGTACTTC; j_gene: TRBJ2-5; abundance: .; d_gene: .; v_gene: TRBV14
CDR3aa: CASSYPGSGSGEQFF; CDR3nt: TGTGCCAGCAGTTACCCCGGTAGCGGGAGCGGTGAGCAGTTCTTC; j_gene: TRBJ2-1; abundance: .; d_gene: TRBD2; v_gene: TRBV6-6
CDR3aa: CASSEPGGGRKAFF; CDR3nt: TGTGCCAGCAGTGAACCGGGGGGCGGGAGGAAAGCTTTCTTT; j_gene: TRBJ1-1; abundance: .; d_gene: .; v_gene: TRBV6-1
CDR3aa: CASSIRQFATNEKLFF; CDR3nt: TGTGCCAGTAGTATTCGACAGTTCGCAACTAATGAAAAACTGTTTTTT; j_gene: TRBJ1-4; abundance: .; d_gene: .; v_gene: TRBV19
CDR3aa: CASSLGGYNEQFF; CDR3nt: TGCGCCAGCAGCTTAGGCGGGTACAATGAGCAGTTCTTC; j_gene: TRBJ2-1; abundance: .; d_gene: .; v_gene: TRBV5-1
CDR3aa: CASSVGAGVGTDTQYF; CDR3nt: TGTGCCAGCAGTGTTGGTGCGGGAGTCGGTACAGATACGCAGTATTTT; j_gene: TRBJ2-3; abundance: .; d_gene: TRBD2; v_gene: TRBV6-1
CDR3aa: CASSYDSRLAGEQYF; CDR3nt: TGTGCCAGCAGCTACGACTCAAGGCTAGCGGGCGAGCAGTACTTC; j_gene: TRBJ2-7; abundance: .; d_gene: TRBD2; v_gene: TRBV7-2
CDR3aa: CASGGTGSRTGELFF; CDR3nt: TGTGCCAGCGGCGGGACAGGGAGCCGCACCGGGGAGCTGTTTTTT; j_gene: TRBJ2-2; abundance: few; d_gene: TRBD1; v_gene: TRBV2
CDR3aa: CASSLVQGYNSPLHF; CDR3nt: TGCGCCAGCAGCCTTGTACAGGGGTATAATTCACCCCTCCACTTT; j_gene: TRBJ1-6; abundance: .; d_gene: TRBD1; v_gene: TRBV5-1
CDR3aa: CASTTTGHYEQYF; CDR3nt: TGTGCCAGCACCACGACAGGACACTACGAGCAGTACTTC; j_gene: TRBJ2-7; abundance: .; d_gene: .; v_gene: TRBV28
CDR3aa: CSVGGALQDEQYF; CDR3nt: TGCAGCGTGGGAGGGGCCCTTCAGGACGAGCAGTACTTC; j_gene: TRBJ2-7; abundance: .; d_gene: TRBD2; v_gene: TRBV29-1
CDR3aa: CASSLMGASTGELFF; CDR3nt: TGTGCCAGCAGCTTAATGGGAGCCTCCACCGGGGAGCTGTTTTTT; j_gene: TRBJ2-2; abundance: .; d_gene: .; v_gene: TRBV7-8
CDR3aa: CASSSGTGVSGANVLTF; CDR3nt: TGTGCCAGCAGTTCCGGGACAGGGGTCTCTGGGGCCAACGTCCTGACTTTC; j_gene: TRBJ2-6; abundance: .; d_gene: TRBD1; v_gene: TRBV28
CDR3aa: CASSLEGQGAVEKLFF; CDR3nt: TGTGCCAGCAGCTTAGAGGGACAGGGGGCGGTTGAAAAACTGTTTTTT; j_gene: TRBJ1-4; abundance: .; d_gene: TRBD1; v_gene: TRBV7-9
CDR3aa: CASSAGQRAYEQYF; CDR3nt: TGTGCCAGCAGCGCAGGACAGCGAGCCTACGAGCAGTACTTC; j_gene: TRBJ2-7; abundance: .; d_gene: .; v_gene: TRBV9
CDR3aa: CATSDGGDTEAFF; CDR3nt: TGTGCCACCAGTGATGGCGGGGACACTGAAGCTTTCTTT; j_gene: TRBJ1-1; abundance: .; d_gene: .; v_gene: TRBV24-1
CDR3aa: CASSPSGSSYNEQFF; CDR3nt: TGTGCCAGCTCACCGAGTGGGAGCTCCTACAATGAGCAGTTCTTC; j_gene: TRBJ2-1; abundance: .; d_gene: .; v_gene: TRBV18
CDR3aa: CASSLGTGFTGELFF; CDR3nt: TGTGCCAGCAGCTTGGGGACAGGTTTCACCGGGGAGCTGTTTTTT; j_gene: TRBJ2-2; abundance: .; d_gene: TRBD1; v_gene: TRBV5-8
CDR3aa: CAWRQDRGLGRNTEAFF; CDR3nt: TGTGCCTGGAGGCAAGACAGGGGGCTAGGTCGGAACACTGAAGCTTTCTTT; j_gene: TRBJ1-1; abundance: .; d_gene: TRBD1; v_gene: TRBV30
CDR3aa: CASSSRSYYGYTF; CDR3nt: TGTGCCAGCAGCAGTCGATCGTACTATGGCTACACCTTC; j_gene: TRBJ1-2; abundance: .; d_gene: .; v_gene: TRBV6-5
CDR3aa: CASSPYDRAPNTGELFF; CDR3nt: TGTGCCAGCAGCCCGTATGACAGGGCCCCGAACACCGGGGAGCTGTTTTTT; j_gene: TRBJ2-2; abundance: .; d_gene: TRBD1; v_gene: TRBV4-2
CDR3aa: CASREGGTEAFF; CDR3nt: TGTGCCAGCAGGGAGGGGGGGACTGAAGCTTTCTTT; j_gene: TRBJ1-1; abundance: .; d_gene: .; v_gene: TRBV28